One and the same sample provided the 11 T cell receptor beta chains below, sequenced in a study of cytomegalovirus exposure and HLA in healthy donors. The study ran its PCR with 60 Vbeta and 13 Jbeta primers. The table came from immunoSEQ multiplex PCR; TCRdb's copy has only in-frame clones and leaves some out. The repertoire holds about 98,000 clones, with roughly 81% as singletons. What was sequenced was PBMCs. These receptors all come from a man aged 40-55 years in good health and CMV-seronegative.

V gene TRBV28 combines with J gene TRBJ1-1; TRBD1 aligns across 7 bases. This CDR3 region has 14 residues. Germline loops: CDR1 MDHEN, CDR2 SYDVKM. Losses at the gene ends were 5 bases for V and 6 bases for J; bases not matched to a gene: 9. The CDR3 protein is CASSVTPTGPEAFF. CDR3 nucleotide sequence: TGTGCCAGCAGTGTGACTCCGACAGGGCCTGAAGCTTTCTTT.

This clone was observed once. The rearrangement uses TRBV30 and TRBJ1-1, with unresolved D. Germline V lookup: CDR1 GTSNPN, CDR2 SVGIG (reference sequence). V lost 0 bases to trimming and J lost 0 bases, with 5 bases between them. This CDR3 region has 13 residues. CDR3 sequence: CAWSVAMNTEAFF. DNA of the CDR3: TGTGCCTGGAGTGTAGCGATGAACACTGAAGCTTTCTTT.

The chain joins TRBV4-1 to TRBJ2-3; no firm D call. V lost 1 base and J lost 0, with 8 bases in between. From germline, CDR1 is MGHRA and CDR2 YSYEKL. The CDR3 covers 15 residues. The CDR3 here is CASSQVPGSTDTQYF. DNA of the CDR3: TGCGCCAGCAGCCAAGTTCCAGGAAGCACAGATACGCAGTATTTT.

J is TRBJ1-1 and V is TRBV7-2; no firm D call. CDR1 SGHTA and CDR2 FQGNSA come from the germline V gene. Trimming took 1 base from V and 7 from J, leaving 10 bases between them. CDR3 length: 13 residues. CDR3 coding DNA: TGTGCCAGCAGCTTAGATTACGCCAGTGAAGCTTTCTTT. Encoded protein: CASSLDYASEAFF.

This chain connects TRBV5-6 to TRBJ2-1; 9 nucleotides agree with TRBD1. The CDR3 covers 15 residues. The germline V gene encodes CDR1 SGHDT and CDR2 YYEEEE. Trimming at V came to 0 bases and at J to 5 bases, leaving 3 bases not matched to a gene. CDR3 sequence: CASSLAGQGNNEQFF. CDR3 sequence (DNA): TGTGCCAGCAGCTTGGCGGGACAGGGCAACAATGAGCAGTTCTTC. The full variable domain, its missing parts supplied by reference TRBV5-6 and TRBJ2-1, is DAGVTQSPTHLIKTRGQQVTLRCSPKSGHDTVSWYQQALGQGPQFIFQYYEEEERQRGNFPDRFSGHQFPNYSSELNVNALLLGDSALYLCASSLAGQGNNEQFFGPGTRLTVL.

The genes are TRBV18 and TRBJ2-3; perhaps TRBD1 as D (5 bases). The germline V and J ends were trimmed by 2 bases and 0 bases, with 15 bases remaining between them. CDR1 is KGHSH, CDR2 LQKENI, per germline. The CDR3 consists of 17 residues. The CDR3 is CASSPKIQGKSTDTQYF. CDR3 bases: TGTGCCAGCTCACCAAAAATTCAGGGTAAAAGCACAGATACGCAGTATTTT.

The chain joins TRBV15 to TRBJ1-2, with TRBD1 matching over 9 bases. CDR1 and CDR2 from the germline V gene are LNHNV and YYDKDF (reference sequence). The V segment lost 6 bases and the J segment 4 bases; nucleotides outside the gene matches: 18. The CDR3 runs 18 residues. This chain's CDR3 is CATRHPGTGSGWPYGYTF. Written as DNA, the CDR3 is TGTGCCACCAGACACCCCGGGACAGGGAGTGGGTGGCCCTATGGCTACACCTTC.

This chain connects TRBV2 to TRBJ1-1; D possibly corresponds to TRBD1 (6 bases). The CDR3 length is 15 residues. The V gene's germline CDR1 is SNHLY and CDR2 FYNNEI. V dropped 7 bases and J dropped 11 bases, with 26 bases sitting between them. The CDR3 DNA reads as TGTGCCAGCATACGGGGGGCGGGGCCCGGACAGAATGCTTTCTTT. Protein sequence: CASIRGAGPGQNAFF.

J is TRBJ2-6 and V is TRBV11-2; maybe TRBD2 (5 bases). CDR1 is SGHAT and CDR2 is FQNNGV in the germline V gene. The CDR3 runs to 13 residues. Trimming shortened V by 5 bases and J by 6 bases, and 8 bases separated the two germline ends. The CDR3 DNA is TGTGCCAGCAGCCCCGGGGTGGCCAACGTCCTGACTTTC. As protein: CASSPGVANVLTF.

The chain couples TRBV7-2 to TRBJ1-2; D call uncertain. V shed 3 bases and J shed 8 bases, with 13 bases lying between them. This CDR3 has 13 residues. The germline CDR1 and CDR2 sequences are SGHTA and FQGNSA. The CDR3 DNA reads TGTGCCAGCAGCTTTGAGGCGTTCCGAGGCTACACCTTC. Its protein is CASSFEAFRGYTF.

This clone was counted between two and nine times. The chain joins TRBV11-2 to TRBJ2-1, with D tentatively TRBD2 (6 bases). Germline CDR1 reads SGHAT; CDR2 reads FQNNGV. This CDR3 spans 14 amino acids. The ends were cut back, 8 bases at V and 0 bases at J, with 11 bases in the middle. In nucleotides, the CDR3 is TGTGCCAGCCGGATGGGGGGCTCCTACAATGAGCAGTTCTTC. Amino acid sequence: CASRMGGSYNEQFF.